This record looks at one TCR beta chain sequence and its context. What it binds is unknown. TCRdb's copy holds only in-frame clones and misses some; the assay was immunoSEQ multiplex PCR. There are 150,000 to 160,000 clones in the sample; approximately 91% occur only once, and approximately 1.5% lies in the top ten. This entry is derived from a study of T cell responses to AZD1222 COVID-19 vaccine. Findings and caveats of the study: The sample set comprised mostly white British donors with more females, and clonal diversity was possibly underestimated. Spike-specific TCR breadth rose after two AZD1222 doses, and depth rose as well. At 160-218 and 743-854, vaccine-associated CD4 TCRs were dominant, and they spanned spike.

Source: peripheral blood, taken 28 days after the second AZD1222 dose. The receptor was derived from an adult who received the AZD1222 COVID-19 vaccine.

CDR3 residues: CASSLTPPPNTGELFF. In DNA form, the CDR3 reads TGTGCCAGCAGCTTAACGCCACCGCCCAACACCGGGGAGCTGTTTTTT. This chain connects TRBV7-3 to TRBJ2-2; D is unresolved. Trimming left V 0 bases short and J 2 bases short, with 10 bases between. The CDR3 loop spans 16 amino acids. Germline-derived CDR1 and CDR2 are SGHTA and FQGTGA.